This T cell receptor (beta chain) came from a study of T cells in Graves' hyperthyroidism and ophthalmopathy. Study context: It was at initial diagnosis, before any treatment, that peripheral blood was collected.

Patients aged 18 to 65 with hyperthyroidism were newly diagnosed, with duration under 2 months. TCR beta CDR3 region amplification was performed from RNA transcripts. Primed by the HTBI set, a first-round RT-PCR was run on the TCR CDR3. In TCRdb, the multiplex PCR reads were re-called with MiXCR into one record per CDR3 protein. The data show 250,000 or so distinct CDR3 sequences, nearly 15% seen once. With 6 bases removed from V and 4 bases from J, the gap between germline ends came to 13 bases. Germline-derived CDR1 and CDR2 are SNHLY and FYNNEI. This CDR3 spans 13 amino acids. This clonotype was recorded at least ten times.

The J gene is TRBJ2-7, the V gene TRBV2, with D tentatively TRBD2 (6 bases). The TCR comes from a woman between 50 and 59 years old with Graves' hyperthyroidism that later progressed to Graves' ophthalmopathy. Sequencing was carried out using blood. CDR3 sequence reads: CASRTPGLYEQYF. DNA for the CDR3: TGTGCCAGCAGGACCCCGGGACTTTACGAGCAGTACTTC.